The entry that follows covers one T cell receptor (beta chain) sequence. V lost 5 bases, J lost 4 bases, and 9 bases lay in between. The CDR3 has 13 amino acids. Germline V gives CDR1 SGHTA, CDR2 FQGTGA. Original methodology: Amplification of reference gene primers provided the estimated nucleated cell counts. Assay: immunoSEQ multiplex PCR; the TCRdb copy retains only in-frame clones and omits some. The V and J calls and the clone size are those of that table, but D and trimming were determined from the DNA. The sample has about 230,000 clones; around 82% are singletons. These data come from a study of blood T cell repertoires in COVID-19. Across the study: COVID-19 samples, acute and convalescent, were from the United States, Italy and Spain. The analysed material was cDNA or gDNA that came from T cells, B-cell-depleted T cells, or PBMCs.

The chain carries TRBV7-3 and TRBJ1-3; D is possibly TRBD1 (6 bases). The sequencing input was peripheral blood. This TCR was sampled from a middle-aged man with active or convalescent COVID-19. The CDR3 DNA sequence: TGTGCCAGCAGCAAAGACAGGGGAAACACCATATATTTT. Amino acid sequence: CASSKDRGNTIYF. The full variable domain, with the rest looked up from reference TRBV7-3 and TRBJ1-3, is GAGVSQTPSNKVTEKGKYVELRCDPISGHTALYWYRQSLGQGPEFLIYFQGTGAADDSGLPNDRFFAVRPEGSVSTLKIQRTERGDSAVYLCASSKDRGNTIYFGEGSWLTVV.